These 15 T cell receptor beta chains were all obtained from the same sample, sequenced in a study of T cell repertoires in cytomegalovirus infection. TCRdb re-called the reads with MiXCR, one entry per CDR3 protein. The sample contains some 400,000 distinct CDR3 sequences, roughly 30% of which appear only once. Material: PBMCs. The origin of the receptors is a human donor in good health (CMV status not recorded). Some clones in this sample may be carry-over from other donors' samples.

About this clonotype itself: Germline is not matched at one junction end, which may reflect a read error. This rearrangement joins TRBV19 to TRBJ1-5; D unresolved. Germline V CDR1 and CDR2: LNHDA, SQIVND (reference sequence). The CDR3 is 11 residues long. The CDR3 here is CASSDFAPLDF. The DNA for the CDR3 is TGTGCCAGTAGTGATTTTGCCCCGTTGGATTTT.

This chain joins TRBV11-2 and TRBJ2-1; D gene ambiguous. Germline V gene lookup returns CDR1 SGHAT and CDR2 FQNNGV. The CDR3 totals 14 residues. V was cut by 3 bases and J by 5 bases, with 11 bases left in between. The CDR3 DNA is TGTGCCAGCAGCTTCTTTGGTCGGGACAATGAGCAGTTCTTC. This translates into CASSFFGRDNEQFF.

This chain uses TRBV6-5 with TRBJ2-7; weak D call: TRBD1 (6 bases). Trimming left V 5 bases short and J 2 bases short, with 13 bases between. Germline V gene lookup returns CDR1 MNHEY and CDR2 SVGAGI. The length of the CDR3 is 14 residues. In DNA form, the CDR3 reads TGTGCCAGCAGTGTCTGGTCAGGGGCCTACGAGCAGTACTTC. It specifies CASSVWSGAYEQYF.

This clonotype was detected ten times or more. The chain carries TRBV7-2 and TRBJ2-1; no clear D gene. Deletions cut 2 bases from V and 10 bases from J, with 6 bases between. The CDR3 totals 11 residues. Germline CDR1 is SGHTA and CDR2 is FQGNSA. The CDR3 protein is CASSLNIEQFF. CDR3 sequence (DNA): TGTGCCAGCAGCTTAAACATCGAGCAGTTCTTC.

The sample holds a few counts of this clonotype. The CDR3 region has the DNA TGTGCCAGCAGCCGTGGACAGGGGGCTGATCGACTGTTTTTT. Its translation: CASSRGQGADRLFF. The rearrangement uses TRBV11-2 and TRBJ1-4, with 11 bases identical to TRBD1. This CDR3 has 14 amino acids. Germline lookup yields CDR1 SGHAT and CDR2 FQNNGV. V lost 5 bases to trimming and J lost 13 bases; unmatched junction nucleotides: 9.

The chain carries TRBV19 and TRBJ2-3; D not resolved. The CDR3 is 14 amino acids. Between the trimmed V and J ends, which lost 2 bases and 2 bases, there was a span of 8 bases. CDR1 and CDR2 from the germline V gene are LNHDA and SQIVND (reference sequence). DNA of the CDR3: TGTGCCAGTAGTATAAGTCTGAACACAGATACGCAGTATTTT. The encoded protein is CASSISLNTDTQYF.

The chain joins TRBV5-1 to TRBJ2-7; the match to TRBD1 covers 7 bases. From germline, CDR1 is SGHRS and CDR2 YFSETQ. The CDR3 extends over 14 amino acids. Trimming removed 0 bases from V and 4 bases from J; junction bases left unmatched: 4. In DNA form, the CDR3 reads TGCGCCAGCAGCTTGGGCAGGGGGAAGTACGAGCAGTACTTC. Protein product: CASSLGRGKYEQYF.

The chain has TRBV6-8 and TRBJ1-1; tentative D call: TRBD1 (5 bases). This CDR3 is 13 amino acids long. Trimming left V 6 bases short and J 3 bases short, with 11 bases between. Germline loops: CDR1 MNHGY, CDR2 SAAAGT. CDR3 DNA: TGTGCCAGCAGGGGAGTGGGGGACACTGAAGCTTTCTTT. Its translation: CASRGVGDTEAFF.

This rearrangement joins TRBV10-3 to TRBJ2-2; D is perhaps TRBD1 (5 bases). Germline V CDR1 and CDR2: ENHRY, SYGVKD. V lost 1 base, J lost 0 bases, and 9 bases lay in between. The CDR3 consists of 16 residues. This chain's CDR3 is CAISEFWGANTGELFF. The CDR3 coding sequence is TGTGCCATCAGTGAGTTCTGGGGCGCGAACACCGGGGAGCTGTTTTTT.

The rearrangement uses TRBV4-1 and TRBJ1-2; unclear D gene. The CDR3 consists of 15 residues. Germline V gives CDR1 MGHRA, CDR2 YSYEKL. V was cut by 0 bases and J by 0 bases, with 8 bases left in between. The CDR3 reads CASSQDEGTNYGYTF. The DNA of the CDR3 is TGCGCCAGCAGCCAAGATGAGGGAACTAACTATGGCTACACCTTC.

The rearrangement uses TRBV7-8 and TRBJ2-5; D gene ambiguous. The V and J ends lost 7 bases and 1 base respectively, with 10 bases between them. CDR3 length equals 13 residues. CDR1 and CDR2 (germline): SGHVS, FQNEAQ. CDR3 amino acids: CASISRVQETQYF. CDR3 bases: TGTGCCAGCATCTCCCGGGTCCAAGAGACCCAGTACTTC.

This rearrangement joins TRBV28 to TRBJ1-1; D may be TRBD1 (6 bases). With 5 bases removed from V and 6 bases from J, the gap between germline ends came to 13 bases. Germline CDR1 reads MDHEN; CDR2 reads SYDVKM. The CDR3 runs 13 residues. The CDR3 DNA reads as TGTGCCAGCAGTCCATCGGACAGAGCTGAAGCTTTCTTT. Its protein product is CASSPSDRAEAFF.

The chain links TRBV5-4 to TRBJ2-2, with D unclear. Trimming left V 0 bases short and J 6 bases short, with 6 bases between. Germline V CDR1 and CDR2: SGHNT, YYREEE (reference sequence). The CDR3 runs to 13 residues. CDR3 sequence reads: CASSLEGAGELFF. CDR3 nucleotides: TGTGCCAGCAGCTTGGAGGGCGCCGGGGAGCTGTTTTTT.

V usage is TRBV7-9 and J usage is TRBJ2-3, with D possibly TRBD2 on 6 matching bases. V was shortened by 2 bases and J by 4 bases, with 25 bases between the two germline ends. Germline V CDR1 and CDR2: SEHNR, FQNEAQ (reference sequence). The CDR3 loop spans 19 amino acids. CDR3 DNA: TGTGCCAGCAGCTTACCCCAGGGACTCCTCCCGGCTACCCCAGATACGCAGTATTTT. It specifies CASSLPQGLLPATPDTQYF.

This clonotype was counted only a few times. This rearrangement joins TRBV18 to TRBJ2-1, with a weak D call TRBD1 (6 bases). Germline V gene lookup returns CDR1 KGHSH and CDR2 LQKENI. The CDR3 totals 16 residues. V lost 2 bases, J lost 2 bases, and 13 bases lay in between. The CDR3 coding sequence is TGTGCCAGCTCACCAACGACAGGATCGGCCTACAATGAGCAGTTCTTC. Its protein is CASSPTTGSAYNEQFF.